The 21 T cell receptor beta chains below were found in one sample sequenced in a study of technical replicates of blood from a few donors. Clones were sequenced by immunoSEQ multiplex PCR, and TCRdb holds only the in-frame ones, with some missing. Of approximately 10,000 clones listed, 93% are singletons. Material for sequencing was PBMCs. The receptors stem from a human donor in good health.

The count of this clone is one. The chain joins TRBV6-1 to TRBJ2-7, with no clear D. From germline, CDR1 is MNHNS and CDR2 SASEGT. CDR3 length equals 11 residues. The ends were cut back, 1 base at V and 6 bases at J, with 4 bases in the middle. CDR3 protein: CASSEGGEQYF. In DNA form, the CDR3 reads TGTGCCAGCAGTGAAGGCGGCGAGCAGTACTTC.

As concerns this clone: A junction end diverges from the germline sequence, so it may reflect a read error. This sequence joins TRBV5-1 and TRBJ2-7, with D possibly being TRBD1 (6 bases). Germline V gene sequence: CDR1 SGHRS, CDR2 YFSETQ. The CDR3 totals 15 residues. The CDR3 bases are TGCGCCAGCAGGGACGCGGACAGCCTCGCCTACGGGCAGTACTTC. Its protein is CASRDADSLAYGQYF.

The chain links TRBV18 to TRBJ2-7; 7 positions agree with TRBD2. Germline CDR1 KGHSH, CDR2 LQKENI. V gave up 6 bases and J gave up 0 bases; unmatched junction bases: 8. This CDR3 is built from 15 residues. CDR3 residues: CASSPVGGSSYEQYF. In DNA form, the CDR3 reads TGTGCCAGCTCTCCGGTAGGCGGGAGCTCCTACGAGCAGTACTTC.

This rearrangement joins TRBV23-1 to TRBJ2-7; D possibly corresponds to TRBD2 (5 bases). TRBV23-1 is labeled an ORF, and its function is uncertain. The germline V and J ends were trimmed by 4 bases and 2 bases, with 9 bases remaining between them. The CDR3 spans 13 residues. CDR3 sequence reads: CASSLRETYEQYF. CDR3 nucleotide sequence: TGCGCCAGCAGTCTCCGGGAAACCTACGAGCAGTACTTC.

This chain connects TRBV27 to TRBJ2-5, with 9 bases aligning to TRBD1. The ends lost 4 bases at V and 5 bases at J; junction bases unmatched: 11. There are 16 residues in the CDR3. Germline V gene data show CDR1 as MNHEY and CDR2 as SMNVEV (reference sequence). CDR3 coding DNA: TGTGCCAGCAGTTCGGGACAGGGACCTGGAGTGGAGACCCAGTACTTC. The encoded protein is CASSSGQGPGVETQYF.

V gene TRBV18 combines with J gene TRBJ2-1, with 13 bases lining up with TRBD2. The CDR3 has 17 residues. V was pared by 3 bases and J by 0 bases, with 2 bases of the junction left unmatched. Looked up from germline, CDR1 is KGHSH and CDR2 is LQKENI. The CDR3, as DNA: TGTGCCAGCTCACCGCGGACTAGCGGGAGCTCCTACAATGAGCAGTTCTTC. Protein: CASSPRTSGSSYNEQFF.

The chain uses TRBV9 and TRBJ2-3; TRBD2 aligns across 12 bases. The CDR3 has 19 residues. The trim removed 0 bases at V and 0 bases at J, leaving 8 bases unmatched. Germline values: CDR1 SGDLS, CDR2 YYNGEE. The CDR3 here is CASSVGGTSGWTSTDTQYF. In DNA form, the CDR3 reads TGTGCCAGCAGCGTAGGGGGGACTAGCGGGTGGACTAGCACAGATACGCAGTATTTT.

The CDR3 protein is CASRQISEAFF. CDR3 bases: TGTGCCAGTAGACAGATTTCTGAAGCTTTCTTT. The chain recombines TRBV2 with TRBJ1-1; the D gene is possibly TRBD1 (5 bases). CDR3 length: 11 residues. Germline V gene data show CDR1 as SNHLY and CDR2 as FYNNEI. Trimming pared 9 bases from V and 6 bases from J, leaving 11 bases between.

The V and J genes are TRBV9 and TRBJ2-3; possible D gene TRBD1, 5 bases. Germline V gene lookup returns CDR1 SGDLS and CDR2 YYNGEE. This CDR3 comprises 15 residues. V lost 3 bases, J lost 0 bases, and 11 bases lay in between. The CDR3 is CASSGRVSSTDTQYF. CDR3 coding DNA: TGTGCCAGCAGCGGCAGGGTTTCTAGCACAGATACGCAGTATTTT.

V usage is TRBV21-1 and J usage is TRBJ2-7; the table assigns TRBD2, which was not confirmed against the DNA. TRBV21-1 represents a pseudogene. The CDR3 has 16 residues. CDR3 DNA sequence: TGTGCCAGCCGTGAAAGAGGCACCCTACTCTCCTACGAGCAGTACTTC. As protein: CASRERGTLLSYEQYF.

The chain joins TRBV25-1 to TRBJ2-5, with D tentatively TRBD1 (5 bases). CDR1 is MGHDK, CDR2 SYGVNS, per germline. CDR3 length: 14 residues. V was cut by 2 bases and J by 1 base, with 8 bases left in between. Here the CDR3 DNA reads TGTGCCAGCAGTGAAAGGGGTTTCCAAGAGACCCAGTACTTC. It encodes CASSERGFQETQYF.

The chain employs TRBV5-1 and TRBJ2-7; TRBD1 is a possible D gene (6 bases). The CDR3 runs 14 residues. V was clipped by 7 bases and J by 3 bases, with 17 bases between them. Germline V CDR1 and CDR2: SGHRS, YFSETQ. The CDR3 coding sequence is TGCGCCAGCGGGGAACAGGGTAGGGACTACGAGCAGTACTTC. It is translated as CASGEQGRDYEQYF.

This clone was seen more than once but under ten times. The chain couples TRBV27 to TRBJ2-2; 8 nucleotides match TRBD1. This CDR3 region has 17 residues. Germline V gene lookup returns CDR1 MNHEY and CDR2 SMNVEV (reference sequence). After removal of 3 bases from V and 6 bases from J, the junction contained 12 bases not matched to a gene. CDR3 amino acids: CASSFSWDRRTSGELFF. The DNA for the CDR3 is TGTGCCAGCAGTTTTTCTTGGGACAGGAGAACCTCCGGGGAGCTGTTTTTT.

The chain joins TRBV19 to TRBJ2-1; D is unclear. This CDR3 is 14 amino acids long. Per germline, CDR1 LNHDA and CDR2 SQIVND (reference sequence). Trimming took 6 bases from V and 4 from J, leaving 13 bases between them. The CDR3 DNA sequence: TGTGCCAGTAGATGGGCACATAATTACAATGAGCAGTTCTTC. Translated: CASRWAHNYNEQFF.

The chain links TRBV6-1 to TRBJ1-5; D unresolved. This CDR3 region has 15 residues. The germline V gene encodes CDR1 MNHNS and CDR2 SASEGT. V lost 6 bases and J lost 2, with 14 bases in between. The CDR3 loop is CASSPSRGGNQPQHF. In DNA form, the CDR3 reads TGTGCCAGCAGCCCCTCTAGAGGAGGCAATCAGCCCCAGCATTTT.

The genes are TRBV7-9 and TRBJ2-2; weak D call: TRBD1 (5 bases). In germline, CDR1 is SEHNR, CDR2 FQNEAQ (reference sequence). This CDR3 is 14 amino acids long. Trimming took 5 bases from V and 1 from J, leaving 8 bases between them. The CDR3 DNA is TGTGCCAGCAGCCCCAGGGTGAACACCGGGGAGCTGTTTTTT. Protein sequence: CASSPRVNTGELFF. Filled out from reference TRBV7-9 and TRBJ2-2, the complete variable domain reads DTGVSQNPRHKITKRGQNVTFRCDPISEHNRLYWYRQTLGQGPEFLTYFQNEAQLEKSRLLSDRFSAERPKGSFSTLEIQRTEQGDSAMYLCASSPRVNTGELFFGEGSRLTVL.

CDR3 in DNA: TGTGCCAGTAGACCCCGGCAGGGGGTAGGAGCCGGGGAGCTGTTTTTT. Residues: CASRPRQGVGAGELFF. J is TRBJ2-2 and V is TRBV19; 7 bases align to TRBD1. The CDR3 has 16 amino acids. The V gene end was trimmed by 6 bases and the J gene end by 6 bases; junction bases not matched to a gene: 13. CDR1 and CDR2 (germline): LNHDA, SQIVND (reference sequence).

CDR3 nucleotide sequence: TGTGCCAGCAGCACTAGCGGGAGGGCCCTCAGGTCCTACGAGCAGTACTTC. Translated: CASSTSGRALRSYEQYF. V is TRBV27 and J is TRBJ2-7; 13 bases align to TRBD2. V dropped 6 bases and J dropped 1; count of bases not matched to a gene: 9. The CDR3 spans 17 residues. The germline V gene encodes CDR1 MNHEY and CDR2 SMNVEV (reference sequence).

The chain employs TRBV5-1 and TRBJ2-2; possibly TRBD2 for D (5 bases). CDR3 length: 15 residues. The V gene's germline CDR1 is SGHRS and CDR2 YFSETQ. V shed 0 bases and J shed 4 bases, with 10 bases lying between them. CDR3 sequence: CASSLGFAGTGELFF. CDR3 nucleotide sequence: TGCGCCAGCAGCTTGGGATTTGCGGGCACCGGGGAGCTGTTTTTT.

The chain joins TRBV10-3 to TRBJ2-7, with 7 bases identical to TRBD2. CDR1 and CDR2 from the germline V gene are ENHRY and SYGVKD. There are 16 residues in the CDR3. The trim removed 6 bases at V and 4 bases at J, leaving 15 bases unmatched. This CDR3 is CAIRGDAGVSLYEQYF. DNA of the CDR3: TGTGCCATCAGGGGGGATGCGGGAGTCTCTTTATACGAGCAGTACTTC.

The chain is built from TRBV28 and TRBJ2-7; D possibly corresponds to TRBD2 (5 bases). The CDR3 runs 14 residues. V gave up 10 bases and J gave up 0 bases, with 16 bases separating them. Germline-derived CDR1 and CDR2 are MDHEN and SYDVKM. The DNA of the CDR3 is TGTGCCATCTCTGGAGCGGACCTCTCCTACGAGCAGTACTTC. It encodes CAISGADLSYEQYF.